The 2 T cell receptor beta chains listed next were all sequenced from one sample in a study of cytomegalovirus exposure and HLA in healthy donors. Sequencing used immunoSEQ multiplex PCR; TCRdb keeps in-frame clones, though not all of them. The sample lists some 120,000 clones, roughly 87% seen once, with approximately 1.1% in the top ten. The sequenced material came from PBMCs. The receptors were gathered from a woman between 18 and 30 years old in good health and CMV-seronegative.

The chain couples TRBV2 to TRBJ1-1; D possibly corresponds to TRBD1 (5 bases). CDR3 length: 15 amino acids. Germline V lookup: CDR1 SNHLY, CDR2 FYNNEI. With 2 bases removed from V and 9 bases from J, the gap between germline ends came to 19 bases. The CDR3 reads CASSEWVRTTDKAFF. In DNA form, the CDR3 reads TGTGCCAGCAGTGAATGGGTTCGGACAACGGATAAAGCTTTCTTT.

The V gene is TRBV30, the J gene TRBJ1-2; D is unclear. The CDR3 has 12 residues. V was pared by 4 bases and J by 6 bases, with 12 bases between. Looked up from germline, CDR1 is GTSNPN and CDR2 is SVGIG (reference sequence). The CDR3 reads CAWIMPDNGYTF. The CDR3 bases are TGTGCCTGGATTATGCCCGACAATGGCTACACCTTC.